Shown below are 17 T cell receptor beta chains from a single sample sequenced in a study of regulatory T cells in long-lasting Graves disease. The time point denotes: newly diagnosed GD, antithyroid drugs for less than 3 months. The TCR library was made from RNA extracted from PBMCs. For TCR beta, libraries came from iRepertoire HTBI primers and Arm-PCR of CDR3 regions. One entry per CDR3 protein, called by TCRdb with MiXCR from the multiplex PCR reads. The sample contains under 700,000 distinct CDR3 sequences, about 16% of which appear only once. This sample was also put to use in a study of T cells in Graves' hyperthyroidism and ophthalmopathy.

Sample: peripheral blood mononuclear cells (PBMCs), taken at new diagnosis, from a patient treated with antithyroid drugs. These TCRs come from a woman aged 35 to 60 with Graves disease.

This clonotype was seen repeatedly, ten times or more. The V call is TRBV11-1, the J call TRBJ1-2; TRBD1 might be the D (5 bases). Between the trimmed V and J ends, which lost 5 bases and 8 bases, there was a span of 24 bases. Germline assignment: CDR1 SGHAT and CDR2 FQDESV (reference sequence). The CDR3 is 16 amino acids. CDR3 region: CASSTMAGVDSYGYTF. CDR3 nucleotide sequence: TGTGCCAGCAGCACTATGGCGGGGGTCGATTCCTACGGCTACACCTTC.

Many counts were recorded for this clonotype. This chain uses TRBV2 with TRBJ1-1; 8 nucleotides line up with TRBD1. CDR1 is SNHLY, CDR2 FYNNEI, per germline. The CDR3 length is 14 residues. V lost 6 bases, J lost 7 bases, and 10 bases stayed unmatched. CDR3 coding DNA: TGTGCCAGCAGCTCTACGGACAGGGTAGGTGAAGCTTTCTTT. Amino acid sequence: CASSSTDRVGEAFF.

This clonotype was detected a few times. The chain joins TRBV20-1 to TRBJ2-3; 9 positions match TRBD2. With the DNA end fitting TRBJ2-5 better, the J assignment may be wrong. The CDR3 length is 15 residues. Germline CDR1 is DFQATT and CDR2 is SNEGSKA (reference sequence). CDR3 loop: CSARDGRGGPETQYF. CDR3 DNA sequence: TGCAGTGCTAGAGATGGGCGGGGGGGCCCAGAGACCCAGTACTTC.

With respect to this clonotype: As the CDR3 is not closed by the conserved phenylalanine or tryptophan, this likely results from a read error. Because the CDR3's place on the DNA is in doubt, the DNA is left out and the CDR3 is given as listed by TCRdb. The chain recombines TRBV27 with TRBJ1-4; TRBD1, the table's D call, lacks a check against the DNA. The germline CDR1 and CDR2 sequences are MNHEY and SMNVEV (reference sequence). The CDR3 spans 9 residues, counting both ends. CDR3 loop: CASSTNRVG.

This clonotype came up a few times. V usage is TRBV5-1 and J usage is TRBJ2-5; perhaps D is TRBD1 or TRBD2 (6 bases each). Trimming removed 4 bases at V and 5 bases at J, with 15 bases between. Germline CDR1 SGHRS, CDR2 YFSETQ. CDR3 size: 14 residues. DNA of the CDR3: TGCGCCAGCAGCCCGGACTCGGGGGCGGAGACCCAGTACTTC. This encodes CASSPDSGAETQYF.

The chain uses TRBV6-5 and TRBJ1-3; no definite D call. V was trimmed by 2 bases and J by 0 bases, leaving 14 bases between them. Germline V gives CDR1 MNHEY, CDR2 SVGAGI. The CDR3 sequence is 17 residues long. CDR3 residues: CASSYSAAPSSGNTIYF. The CDR3 DNA is TGTGCCAGCAGTTACAGTGCAGCTCCGAGCTCTGGAAACACCATATATTTT.

With regard to this clonotype: This may come from a read error, since a much larger clone is one base off. The rearrangement joins TRBV6-2 or TRBV6-3 to TRBJ2-5; D is possibly TRBD2 (6 bases). V lost 5 bases, J lost 2 bases, and 15 bases lay in between. The germline gives CDR1 MNHEY, CDR2 SVGEGT. The CDR3 loop spans 15 amino acids. The CDR3 here is CASSTLASPQETQYF. DNA for the CDR3: TGTGCCAGCAGTACTCTAGCGAGCCCACAAGAGACCCAGTACTTC.

There are many counts of this clonotype. The rearrangement joins TRBV2 to TRBJ1-1; no definite D call. The germline V and J ends were trimmed by 7 bases and 4 bases, with 10 bases remaining between them. This CDR3 region has 12 residues. Germline lookup yields CDR1 SNHLY and CDR2 FYNNEI. The CDR3, as DNA: TGTGCCAGCATTAGGGTTCCCACTGAAGCTTTCTTT. This encodes CASIRVPTEAFF.

This clonotype was detected ten times or more. This sequence joins TRBV10-3 and TRBJ1-1; 8 nucleotides match TRBD1. The CDR3 has 15 amino acids. V trimming: 6 bases; J trimming: 1 base; junction bases outside the gene matches: 7. Germline V gives CDR1 ENHRY, CDR2 SYGVKD. The CDR3 loop reads CAISRGTGWNTEAFF. The CDR3 DNA follows: TGTGCCATCAGCCGCGGGACAGGTTGGAACACTGAAGCTTTCTTT.

This clonotype was seen at least ten times. The rearrangement links TRBV5-4 to TRBJ2-1; weak D call: TRBD1 (6 bases). Germline V lookup: CDR1 SGHNT, CDR2 YYREEE (reference sequence). V lost 7 bases, J lost 5 bases, and 22 bases lay in between. The CDR3 is 16 residues long. CDR3 amino acids: CASANFGGQIHNEQFF. CDR3 DNA: TGTGCCAGCGCAAACTTTGGGGGCCAGATCCACAATGAGCAGTTCTTC.

This sequence joins TRBV5-1 and TRBJ1-1; tentative D call: TRBD1 (5 bases). Per germline, CDR1 SGHRS and CDR2 YFSETQ. This CDR3 comprises 15 residues. V gave up 0 bases and J gave up 1 base, with 10 bases separating them. The CDR3 sequence is CASSLAGGRNTEAFF. The CDR3 DNA sequence: TGCGCCAGCAGCTTGGCCGGGGGTCGGAACACTGAAGCTTTCTTT.

This clonotype was picked up a small number of times. The chain uses TRBV19 and TRBJ2-5; 7 bases agree with TRBD2. This CDR3 spans 14 amino acids. CDR1 LNHDA and CDR2 SQIVND come from the germline V gene (reference sequence). After removal of 5 bases from V and 0 bases from J, the junction contained 3 bases not matched to a gene. CDR3 coding DNA: TGTGCCAGTAGTCCTAGCGGTTACCAAGAGACCCAGTACTTC. As protein: CASSPSGYQETQYF.

This chain uses TRBV19 with TRBJ1-3; D uncertain. The CDR3 is made up of 15 amino acids. The germline V and J ends were trimmed by 3 bases and 0 bases, with 9 bases remaining between them. Germline V gene lookup returns CDR1 LNHDA and CDR2 SQIVND (reference sequence). CDR3 sequence: CASSMSVYSGNTIYF. The CDR3 DNA reads as TGTGCCAGTAGTATGTCGGTATACTCTGGAAACACCATATATTTT.

The rearrangement uses TRBV5-4 and TRBJ2-7, with TRBD1 identical over 9 bases. The CDR3 spans 17 residues. V gave up 4 bases and J gave up 2 bases; unmatched junction bases: 13. In germline, CDR1 is SGHNT, CDR2 YYREEE (reference sequence). The CDR3: CASSGTSDRGRTYEQYF. Written as DNA, the CDR3 is TGTGCCAGCAGCGGTACCTCGGACAGGGGAAGGACCTACGAGCAGTACTTC.

The table lists this clonotype with a few counts. This CDR3 is CASEGQSRLGYTF. The CDR3 nucleotides are TGTGCCAGCGAGGGACAGTCTCGTTTAGGCTACACCTTC. The gene calls are TRBV2 and TRBJ1-2, with 7 bases that match TRBD1. V gave up 8 bases and J gave up 8 bases; unmatched junction bases: 11. The CDR3 runs 13 residues. Germline V lookup: CDR1 SNHLY, CDR2 FYNNEI.

Details on this clonotype: A much larger clone is a single base away; this may be a read error. This CDR3 fails to terminate in the conserved phenylalanine or tryptophan, so it likely reflects a read error. The CDR3, as DNA: TGTCAGGAGGGGGGCATGAACACTGAAGCTTTCTCT. Encoded protein: CQEGGMNTEAFS. The J gene is TRBJ1-1, the V gene TRBV6-1, with a weak D call TRBD1 (6 bases). CDR3 length: 12 amino acids. Germline lookup yields CDR1 MNHNS and CDR2 SASEGT.

This clonotype appeared many times. This chain uses TRBV13 with TRBJ1-1, with D possibly being TRBD1 (5 bases). CDR3 length: 14 amino acids. Per the germline V gene, CDR1 is PRHDT and CDR2 is FYEKMQ (reference sequence). V was pared by 5 bases and J by 0 bases, with 10 bases between. As DNA, the CDR3 is TGTGCCAGCAGCCGGGACGGAATGAACACTGAAGCTTTCTTT. Its translation: CASSRDGMNTEAFF.